The 20 T cell receptor beta chains presented below share a single source sample, sequenced in a study of blood T cell repertoires in COVID-19. Some clones are missing from TCRdb's copy, which holds only in-frame ones; the method was immunoSEQ multiplex PCR. The sample has about 78,000 clones; roughly 84% are singletons. Material for sequencing was peripheral blood. These TCRs come from a man aged 50-60 years with acute or convalescent COVID-19.

The chain has TRBV4-1 and TRBJ2-7, with 8 bases that match TRBD1. The germline CDR1 and CDR2 sequences are MGHRA and YSYEKL. V was clipped by 3 bases and J by 0 bases; unmatched bases: 7. The CDR3 consists of 16 residues. CDR3 loop: CASSHGPGQDSYEQYF. The CDR3, as DNA: TGCGCCAGCAGCCACGGACCGGGACAGGACTCCTACGAGCAGTACTTC.

The chain links TRBV6-4 to TRBJ2-3; possible D gene TRBD2, 7 bases. Between the trimmed V and J ends, which lost 4 bases and 1 base, there was a span of 9 bases. The CDR3 runs 14 residues. CDR1 is MRHNA, CDR2 SNTAGT, per germline. The CDR3 sequence is CASSVGGGTDTQYF. The CDR3 DNA is TGTGCCAGCAGTGTAGGGGGGGGCACAGATACGCAGTATTTT.

V gene TRBV10-2 combines with J gene TRBJ2-2; 8 bases match TRBD2. CDR3 length equals 13 residues. Trimming cost V 8 bases and J 7 bases; bases outside gene matches: 6. CDR1 is WSHSY and CDR2 is SAAADI in the germline V gene. CDR3 nucleotides: TGCGCCAGCCACCGGGAGGGGGGCGGGGAGCTGTTTTTT. This sequence encodes CASHREGGGELFF.

This clone turned up a few times. J is TRBJ2-3 and V is TRBV5-4; D perhaps matches TRBD1 (6 bases). V lost 4 bases to trimming and J lost 3 bases, with 15 bases between them. The CDR3 sequence is 15 residues long. Per the germline V gene, CDR1 is SGHNT and CDR2 is YYREEE (reference sequence). CDR3 in amino acids: CASSHARTETDTQYF. CDR3 coding DNA: TGTGCCAGCAGCCACGCTAGGACAGAGACAGATACGCAGTATTTT.

This clone was counted a single time. This rearrangement joins TRBV5-4 to TRBJ1-6; perhaps TRBD1 as D (5 bases). Germline V gene sequence: CDR1 SGHNT, CDR2 YYREEE (reference sequence). Trimming removed 1 base from V and 3 bases from J, with 14 bases in between. The CDR3 is 17 amino acids. The CDR3 here is CASSLFVGQGYNSPLHF. As DNA, the CDR3 is TGTGCCAGCAGCTTGTTCGTGGGGCAGGGCTATAATTCACCCCTCCACTTT.

The chain couples TRBV18 to TRBJ1-6; D might be TRBD1 (5 bases). Trimming took off 2 bases at V and 7 bases at J, with 12 bases between the two ends. Germline CDR1 KGHSH, CDR2 LQKENI. This CDR3 comprises 15 residues. Written as DNA, the CDR3 is TGTGCCAGCTCACCAGAACAGGTCTTGAATTCACCCCTCCACTTT. Translated, it gives CASSPEQVLNSPLHF.

The gene calls are TRBV11-2 and TRBJ2-7; 8 bases fit TRBD1. The trim removed 0 bases at V and 3 bases at J, leaving 4 bases unmatched. The CDR3 contains 15 residues. The germline gives CDR1 SGHAT, CDR2 FQNNGV. DNA of the CDR3: TGTGCCAGCAGCTTAGATCGAACAGGGGGCTACGAGCAGTACTTC. This encodes CASSLDRTGGYEQYF.

The chain carries TRBV10-1 and TRBJ2-4; 7 bases map to TRBD2. Germline trimming cut 7 bases from V and 6 bases from J; bases unmatched to any gene: 3. The CDR3 loop spans 12 amino acids. Germline V gives CDR1 WNHNN, CDR2 SYGVQD (reference sequence). In nucleotides, the CDR3 is TGCGCCAGCAATCCGGGGGGAAACATTCAGTACTTC. Amino acids: CASNPGGNIQYF.

V and J are TRBV7-2 and TRBJ2-2, with D possibly being TRBD2 (6 bases). The CDR3 is made up of 17 amino acids. Germline CDR1 is SGHTA and CDR2 is FQGNSA. V was trimmed by 5 bases and J by 1 base, leaving 17 bases between them. The CDR3 sequence: CASSATSGLKNTGELFF. The CDR3 region has the DNA TGTGCCAGCAGCGCTACTTCGGGACTGAAGAACACCGGGGAGCTGTTTTTT.

This chain joins TRBV30 and TRBJ1-2, with 8 bases identical to TRBD1. J lost 4 bases, V lost 7 bases, and 11 bases had no gene match. Germline values: CDR1 GTSNPN, CDR2 SVGIG (reference sequence). CDR3 length: 14 amino acids. The CDR3 spells CASLPSGGGYGYTF. CDR3 nucleotides: TGTGCCTCTCTCCCATCAGGGGGCGGCTATGGCTACACCTTC.

This clone was counted a few times. The V call is TRBV4-1, the J call TRBJ1-1; 9 bases match TRBD1. The ends lost 3 bases at V and 1 base at J; junction bases unmatched: 6. Germline CDR1 is MGHRA and CDR2 is YSYEKL. The length of the CDR3 is 16 residues. The CDR3 DNA reads as TGCGCCAGCAGCCAGGCCGGACAGGGGCCGAACACTGAAGCTTTCTTT. It yields the protein CASSQAGQGPNTEAFF.

The V and J genes are TRBV12-3 or TRBV12-4 and TRBJ2-7; maybe TRBD1 (6 bases). The CDR3 runs 12 residues. Trimming removed 7 bases from V and 3 bases from J, with 10 bases in between. CDR3 residues: CASTRGSYEQYF. CDR3 in DNA: TGTGCCAGCACCAGGGGAAGCTACGAGCAGTACTTC.

This clone was recorded many times. This chain links TRBV27 with TRBJ2-1, with TRBD2 as a possible D gene (6 bases). Trimming cost V 7 bases and J 7 bases, with 23 bases left between them. Germline V gene lookup returns CDR1 MNHEY and CDR2 SMNVEV (reference sequence). CDR3 length equals 16 residues. The CDR3 nucleotides read TGTGCCAGCAATCCCCTGGGGGGTAGCGCGATTAATGAGCAGTTCTTC. Amino acids: CASNPLGGSAINEQFF.

The genes are TRBV6-5 and TRBJ2-1, with 15 bases fitting TRBD2. CDR1 and CDR2 from the germline V gene are MNHEY and SVGAGI. Trimming at V came to 8 bases and at J to 7 bases, leaving 6 bases not matched to a gene. The CDR3 consists of 15 residues. The CDR3 protein is CASRTSGRASNEQFF. The DNA for the CDR3 is TGTGCCAGCCGGACTAGCGGGAGGGCCAGTAATGAGCAGTTCTTC.

V is TRBV9 and J is TRBJ2-1; 11 positions agree with TRBD2. Unmatched junction bases numbered 12, after V lost 6 bases and J lost 7 bases. Germline V gene sequence: CDR1 SGDLS, CDR2 YYNGEE. This CDR3 is built from 16 residues. The CDR3 is CASTGGPSGGMNEQFF. The CDR3 nucleotides are TGTGCCAGCACCGGAGGCCCTAGCGGGGGGATGAATGAGCAGTTCTTC.

The chain links TRBV29-1 to TRBJ2-5; 14 bases align to TRBD2. The CDR3 covers 17 residues. Germline V gene sequence: CDR1 SQVTM, CDR2 ANQGSEA. V lost 3 bases and J lost 5; bases outside the gene matches: 11. This chain's CDR3 is CSVDGTSGRLPLETQYF. The CDR3 coding sequence is TGCAGCGTTGACGGGACTAGCGGGAGACTCCCATTGGAGACCCAGTACTTC.

This chain links TRBV19 with TRBJ1-2; unclear D gene. Germline assignment: CDR1 LNHDA and CDR2 SQIVND (reference sequence). The CDR3 spans 13 residues. V gave up 2 bases and J gave up 0 bases, with 4 bases separating them. As DNA, the CDR3 is TGTGCCAGTAGTATACCAGCTAACTATGGCTACACCTTC. This sequence encodes CASSIPANYGYTF. The full variable domain, rest sourced from reference TRBV19 and TRBJ1-2, is DGGITQSPKYLFRKEGQNVTLSCEQNLNHDAMYWYRQDPGQGLRLIYYSQIVNDFQKGDIAEGYSVSREKKESFPLTVTSAQKNPTAFYLCASSIPANYGYTFGSGTRLTVV.

The chain couples TRBV5-4 to TRBJ2-1; 11 nucleotides align to TRBD1. The germline V gene has CDR1 SGHNT and CDR2 YYREEE (reference sequence). V trimming: 4 bases; J trimming: 10 bases; junction bases outside the gene matches: 7. The CDR3 loop spans 14 amino acids. The CDR3 DNA is TGTGCCAGCAGCCCTTGGACAGGGGGCAACGAGCAGTTCTTC. This encodes CASSPWTGGNEQFF.

This chain uses TRBV11-3 with TRBJ2-2; no clear D gene. CDR1 SGHNT and CDR2 YENEEA come from the germline V gene. This CDR3 contains 15 residues. The V gene lost 5 bases and the J gene lost 0 bases, with 10 bases spanning the gap. The CDR3 reads CASSRSGTNTGELFF. The CDR3 bases are TGTGCCAGCAGCCGGTCAGGCACGAACACCGGGGAGCTGTTTTTT.

The gene calls are TRBV11-3 and TRBJ2-2; 8 bases map to TRBD2. With V trimmed by 2 bases and J by 0 bases, 11 bases remained unmatched. The CDR3 extends over 19 amino acids. Germline CDR1 SGHNT, CDR2 YENEEA. CDR3 nucleotides: TGTGCCAGCAGCTTAAGCCGTTGGGGTAGCGGGGCGAACACCGGGGAGCTGTTTTTT. Its translation is CASSLSRWGSGANTGELFF.